The next 30 T cell receptor beta chains were all read from a single sample in a study of cytomegalovirus exposure and HLA in healthy donors. Generated by immunoSEQ multiplex PCR, the TCRdb table keeps only in-frame clones and is missing some. Of some 120,000 clones detected, about 88% appear once; the ten largest clones hold approximately 1.5%. The specimen sequenced was PBMCs. These receptors were collected from a man aged 25 to 45 in good health and CMV-seronegative.

The chain is built from TRBV5-6 and TRBJ2-7; tentatively, D is TRBD2 (5 bases). The ends were cut back, 3 bases at V and 0 bases at J, with 16 bases in the middle. Germline assignment: CDR1 SGHDT and CDR2 YYEEEE. The CDR3 consists of 16 residues. The CDR3 sequence: CASSSTVGLNSYEQYF. The CDR3 coding sequence is TGTGCCAGCAGCTCCACCGTTGGACTGAACTCCTACGAGCAGTACTTC.

This clone was picked up one time. J is TRBJ1-4 and V is TRBV29-1; perhaps TRBD1 as D (5 bases). The CDR3 covers 15 residues. Trimming cost V 0 bases and J 8 bases, with 16 bases left between them. The germline V gene has CDR1 SQVTM and CDR2 ANQGSEA. The CDR3 DNA is TGCAGCGTTGAAGATTCTCGGGGGATCCCCGAAAAACTGTTTTTT. This encodes CSVEDSRGIPEKLFF.

The chain uses TRBV30 and TRBJ1-4, with D hard to call. The V end was cut by 5 bases, the J end by 0 bases, with 10 bases between. CDR1 and CDR2 (germline): GTSNPN, SVGIG (reference sequence). The CDR3 loop spans 14 amino acids. CDR3 loop: CAWATASTNEKLFF. The CDR3 region has the DNA TGTGCCTGGGCTACAGCCTCAACTAATGAAAAACTGTTTTTT. Combining the CDR3 with reference TRBV30 and TRBJ1-4 gives the whole variable domain SQTIHQWPATLVQPVGSPLSLECTVEGTSNPNLYWYRQAAGRGLQLLFYSVGIGQISSEVPQNLSASRPQDRQFILSSKKLLLSDSGFYLCAWATASTNEKLFFGSGTQLSVL.

This clone was observed a few times. This rearrangement joins TRBV5-1 to TRBJ2-7; D is unresolved. From germline, CDR1 is SGHRS and CDR2 YFSETQ. CDR3 length: 14 amino acids. V dropped 3 bases and J dropped 6 bases, with 16 bases sitting between them. The DNA of the CDR3 is TGCGCCAGCAGCTCACACAGTCAGGAATCCGAGCAGTACTTC. Residues: CASSSHSQESEQYF.

The chain joins TRBV14 to TRBJ1-5; D possibly corresponds to TRBD1 (5 bases). This CDR3 is built from 14 residues. CDR1 is SGHDN, CDR2 FVKESK, per germline. The V end lost 1 base, the J end lost 4 bases, and 8 bases lay between the germline ends. Here the CDR3 reads CASSQAGQNQPQHF. In nucleotides, the CDR3 is TGTGCCAGCAGCCAAGCAGGGCAAAATCAGCCCCAGCATTTT.

This clone occurred a few times. The chain recombines TRBV19 with TRBJ2-7; D call uncertain. Germline CDR1 LNHDA, CDR2 SQIVND (reference sequence). Trimming took 3 bases from V and 0 from J, leaving 9 bases between them. The CDR3 totals 14 residues. The CDR3 is CASSIAAYSYEQYF. The DNA for the CDR3 is TGTGCCAGTAGTATCGCGGCCTACTCCTACGAGCAGTACTTC.

V is TRBV7-9 and J is TRBJ1-4, with 8 bases fitting TRBD1. The V gene end was trimmed by 5 bases and the J gene end by 8 bases; junction bases not matched to a gene: 7. This CDR3 has 14 residues. The germline gives CDR1 SEHNR, CDR2 FQNEAQ (reference sequence). The CDR3 sequence: CASSPDRVREKLFF. CDR3 in DNA: TGTGCCAGCAGCCCGGACAGGGTGAGGGAAAAACTGTTTTTT.

The genes are TRBV5-1 and TRBJ2-2; TRBD2 might be the D (5 bases). With 4 bases removed from V and 5 bases from J, the gap between germline ends came to 12 bases. The CDR3 length is 14 residues. Germline V gene data show CDR1 as SGHRS and CDR2 as YFSETQ. The CDR3: CASSEGAATGELFF. CDR3 sequence (DNA): TGCGCCAGCAGCGAGGGCGCGGCTACCGGGGAGCTGTTTTTT. The variable domain in full, with the rest retrieved from reference TRBV5-1 and TRBJ2-2, is KAGVTQTPRYLIKTRGQQVTLSCSPISGHRSVSWYQQTPGQGLQFLFEYFSETQRNKGNFPGRFSGRQFSNSRSEMNVSTLELGDSALYLCASSEGAATGELFFGEGSRLTVL.

The chain combines TRBV30 with TRBJ1-4; 10 positions match TRBD1. Trimming removed 4 bases from V and 8 bases from J; junction bases left unmatched: 10. Per germline, CDR1 GTSNPN and CDR2 SVGIG (reference sequence). The CDR3 totals 15 residues. In DNA, the CDR3 is TGTGCCTGGACCCTTTCGGGGACAGGGGAAGAAAAACTGTTTTTT. Protein sequence: CAWTLSGTGEEKLFF.

The chain couples TRBV11-2 to TRBJ2-7; D perhaps matches TRBD2 (5 bases). The V end lost 1 base, the J end lost 3 bases, and 10 bases lay between the germline ends. Germline values: CDR1 SGHAT, CDR2 FQNNGV. The CDR3 spans 14 residues. Written as DNA, the CDR3 is TGTGCCAGCAGCTTAGGTCCTCGGGACTACGAGCAGTACTTC. Its protein is CASSLGPRDYEQYF.

The CDR3 loop is CAWSAVDTGELFF. The CDR3 nucleotides read TGTGCCTGGAGCGCAGTGGACACCGGGGAGCTGTTTTTT. The V call is TRBV30, the J call TRBJ2-2; D gene ambiguous. Germline-derived CDR1 and CDR2 are GTSNPN and SVGIG (reference sequence). The CDR3 is made up of 13 amino acids. The V end was cut by 3 bases, the J end by 3 bases, with 8 bases between. Full variable domain (rest looked up from reference TRBV30 and TRBJ2-2): SQTIHQWPATLVQPVGSPLSLECTVEGTSNPNLYWYRQAAGRGLQLLFYSVGIGQISSEVPQNLSASRPQDRQFILSSKKLLLSDSGFYLCAWSAVDTGELFFGEGSRLTVL.

The rearrangement uses TRBV19 and TRBJ2-1; D not certain. The V gene lost 5 bases and the J gene lost 4 bases, with 9 bases spanning the gap. The CDR3 spans 13 residues. In germline, CDR1 is LNHDA, CDR2 SQIVND (reference sequence). CDR3 in DNA: TGTGCCAGTAGTGCCCAGATGTACAATGAGCAGTTCTTC. Protein sequence: CASSAQMYNEQFF.

This clone was counted a single time. This chain links TRBV7-6 with TRBJ2-3, with 13 bases fitting TRBD2. The CDR3 runs 18 residues. The germline CDR1 and CDR2 sequences are SGHVS and FNYEAQ. Losses at the gene ends were 1 base for V and 4 bases for J; bases not matched to a gene: 8. The CDR3 spells CASSLDRTSGRAADTQYF. The CDR3 coding sequence is TGTGCCAGCAGCTTAGACCGAACTAGCGGGAGGGCCGCAGATACGCAGTATTTT.

The chain joins TRBV9 to TRBJ1-4; D not certain. Trimming shortened V by 2 bases and J by 8 bases, and 13 bases separated the two germline ends. CDR3 length equals 14 residues. Per the germline V gene, CDR1 is SGDLS and CDR2 is YYNGEE. The CDR3 region is CASSVSGFGEKLFF. CDR3 nucleotides: TGTGCCAGCAGCGTTTCCGGGTTCGGCGAAAAACTGTTTTTT.

This sequence joins TRBV5-6 and TRBJ2-5; tentative D call: TRBD1 (5 bases). Trimming cost V 2 bases and J 5 bases, with 16 bases left between them. Germline values: CDR1 SGHDT, CDR2 YYEEEE. CDR3 length: 15 residues. The chain's CDR3 is CASSLGAGMTETQYF. The DNA of the CDR3 is TGTGCCAGCAGCTTAGGGGCAGGGATGACTGAGACCCAGTACTTC. The variable domain in full, completed from reference TRBV5-6 and TRBJ2-5, reads DAGVTQSPTHLIKTRGQQVTLRCSPKSGHDTVSWYQQALGQGPQFIFQYYEEEERQRGNFPDRFSGHQFPNYSSELNVNALLLGDSALYLCASSLGAGMTETQYFGPGTRLLVL.

The V gene is TRBV5-5, the J gene TRBJ2-5; D might be TRBD1 (5 bases). The CDR3 is 14 residues long. CDR1 and CDR2 (germline): SGHKS, YYEKEE (reference sequence). V dropped 1 base and J dropped 1 base, with 8 bases sitting between them. The CDR3 sequence: CASSLLRGQETQYF. Written as DNA, the CDR3 is TGTGCCAGCAGCTTGCTTAGGGGCCAAGAGACCCAGTACTTC.

CDR3 sequence: CASSPRTGSHEQYF. Here the CDR3 DNA reads TGTGCCAGCAGTCCACGGACAGGGTCCCACGAGCAGTACTTC. The chain uses TRBV6-5 and TRBJ2-7, with 8 positions matching TRBD1. The CDR3 length is 14 residues. Germline CDR1 and CDR2: MNHEY and SVGAGI. The V gene end was trimmed by 5 bases and the J gene end by 5 bases; junction bases not matched to a gene: 8.

The V call is TRBV7-3, the J call TRBJ2-1, with 10 bases lining up with TRBD2. Unmatched junction bases numbered 4, after V lost 2 bases and J lost 6 bases. The CDR3 totals 15 residues. CDR1 is SGHTA and CDR2 is FQGTGA in the germline V gene. CDR3 DNA: TGTGCCAGCAGCTTACTAGCGGGAGTTCTCAATGAGCAGTTCTTC. It specifies CASSLLAGVLNEQFF. The full variable domain, its missing parts supplied by reference TRBV7-3 and TRBJ2-1, is GAGVSQTPSNKVTEKGKYVELRCDPISGHTALYWYRQSLGQGPEFLIYFQGTGAADDSGLPNDRFFAVRPEGSVSTLKIQRTERGDSAVYLCASSLLAGVLNEQFFGPGTRLTVL.

J is TRBJ2-7 and V is TRBV21-1; the table's D call, TRBD2, was not checked against the DNA. TRBV21-1 is a recognized pseudogene. This CDR3 contains 17 residues. The CDR3 DNA follows: TGTGCCACCAGTGCTGGGGAGCGGGAGGGGAGTGACTACGAGCAGTACTTC. Encoded protein: CATSAGEREGSDYEQYF.

This clone was counted a single time. The rearrangement joins TRBV11-2 to TRBJ1-2, with TRBD1 as a possible D gene (6 bases). The germline gives CDR1 SGHAT, CDR2 FQNNGV. V dropped 3 bases and J dropped 4 bases, with 12 bases sitting between them. CDR3 size: 14 residues. CDR3 sequence reads: CASSFSDSGYGYTF. For the CDR3, the DNA is TGTGCCAGCAGCTTCTCGGACAGTGGCTATGGCTACACCTTC.

This clone appeared many times. V is TRBV6-4 and J is TRBJ2-3; 8 bases are a match to TRBD1. V shed 0 bases, J shed 4 bases, and the junction held 0 bases outside the gene matches. The CDR3 spans 14 residues. Germline V gives CDR1 MRHNA, CDR2 SNTAGT. This CDR3 reads CASSDSQGADTQYF. CDR3 sequence (DNA): TGTGCCAGCAGTGACTCACAGGGGGCAGATACGCAGTATTTT.

This chain links TRBV6-4 with TRBJ1-2; TRBD1 aligns across 7 bases. V shed 1 base and J 1 base; nucleotides not matched to a gene: 3. The CDR3 spans 15 residues. Looked up from germline, CDR1 is MRHNA and CDR2 is SNTAGT. In DNA form, the CDR3 reads TGTGCCAGCAGTGACTTATCAGGGGGTAACTATGGCTACACCTTC. It translates to CASSDLSGGNYGYTF.

This chain uses TRBV6-5 with TRBJ2-3; 7 bases align to TRBD2. Unmatched junction bases numbered 9, after V lost 5 bases and J lost 4 bases. This CDR3 spans 15 amino acids. Looked up from germline, CDR1 is MNHEY and CDR2 is SVGAGI. The CDR3 protein is CASSDFGGGADTQYF. The CDR3 bases are TGTGCCAGCAGTGACTTCGGGGGAGGGGCAGATACGCAGTATTTT.

This clone was observed a few times. The chain links TRBV12-5 to TRBJ1-5, with D perhaps matching TRBD1 (5 bases). CDR3 length: 14 residues. The germline V gene encodes CDR1 LGHNT and CDR2 FRNRAP. The V end lost 3 bases, the J end lost 6 bases, and 12 bases lay between the germline ends. The CDR3 DNA reads as TGTGCTAGTGGTTTATGGGGCGGTAGTCAGCCCCAGCATTTT. Its translation: CASGLWGGSQPQHF.

The genes are TRBV11-2 and TRBJ1-4; D perhaps matches TRBD1 (6 bases). Germline V gene sequence: CDR1 SGHAT, CDR2 FQNNGV. The CDR3 is 18 residues long. Trimming removed 4 bases at V and 0 bases at J, with 18 bases between. The CDR3 region is CASSYAPGQDATNEKLFF. The CDR3 DNA reads as TGTGCCAGCAGCTATGCGCCGGGACAAGACGCAACTAATGAAAAACTGTTTTTT.

The chain has TRBV6-1 and TRBJ2-2, with a weak D call TRBD1 (6 bases). V was trimmed by 4 bases and J by 2 bases, leaving 8 bases between them. The germline gives CDR1 MNHNS, CDR2 SASEGT. The CDR3 sequence is 14 residues long. CDR3 DNA: TGTGCCAGCAGTGTCAGGGGTAACACCGGGGAGCTGTTTTTT. Translating it yields CASSVRGNTGELFF.

The V call is TRBV15, the J call TRBJ2-2; 9 bases are shared with TRBD2. CDR1 and CDR2 (germline): LNHNV, YYDKDF (reference sequence). Unmatched junction bases numbered 15, after V lost 5 bases and J lost 8 bases. There are 17 residues in the CDR3. Here the CDR3 DNA reads TGTGCCACCAGCCGGAAGGGACTAGCCTCAGCGCAGGGGGAGCTGTTTTTT. Its protein product is CATSRKGLASAQGELFF.

The V gene is TRBV5-4, the J gene TRBJ1-2, with D tentatively TRBD1 (6 bases). The CDR3 is made up of 14 amino acids. V was pared by 1 base and J by 9 bases, with 16 bases between. CDR1 SGHNT and CDR2 YYREEE come from the germline V gene (reference sequence). The DNA for the CDR3 is TGTGCCAGCAGCTTGAGCAGCCAGGGGATCAGCTACACCTTC. Translating it yields CASSLSSQGISYTF.

V is TRBV30 and J is TRBJ2-3; TRBD1 matches at 11 bases. Germline V lookup: CDR1 GTSNPN, CDR2 SVGIG (reference sequence). The CDR3 contains 18 residues. The ends lost 0 bases at V and 0 bases at J; junction bases unmatched: 8. The CDR3 here is CAWSVGTGGVLSTDTQYF. CDR3 DNA sequence: TGTGCCTGGAGTGTAGGGACAGGGGGTGTATTGAGCACAGATACGCAGTATTTT.

This clone was detected once. This chain joins TRBV6-1 and TRBJ2-1; D may be TRBD1 (6 bases). The CDR3 contains 15 residues. CDR1 is MNHNS and CDR2 is SASEGT in the germline V gene. Trimming pared 4 bases from V and 5 bases from J, leaving 15 bases between. The DNA for the CDR3 is TGTGCCAGCAGTGTAGGGCAGGGGTCCCACAATGAGCAGTTCTTC. Translation gives CASSVGQGSHNEQFF.